Listed below are T cell receptor beta chains from one sample, sequenced in a study of blood T cell repertoires in COVID-19. Profiled with immunoSEQ multiplex PCR; TCRdb holds only in-frame clones, not every one. The data hold about 670,000 clones, with approximately 90% observed a single time. The specimen was peripheral blood. The receptors originated from a woman aged 18-29 years with acute or convalescent COVID-19. Both conserved end residues are part of each CDR3. D genes are given only for firm matches. The size of a clone is reported for some rows only, either as once, few or many, or as a class for expanded clones.

size	J	D	V	DNA	CDR3
.	TRBJ1-2	.	TRBV7-6	TGTGCCAGCAGCCCATCCCAAGGGGAAGGCTACACCTTC	CASSPSQGEGYTF
once	TRBJ2-1	.	TRBV23-1	TGCGCCAGCAGTCAATCGGGGGCGGGGGCGCCCCCCTACAATGAGCAGTTCTTC	CASSQSGAGAPPYNEQFF
.	TRBJ1-3	TRBD1	TRBV7-9	TGTGCCAGCAGCTACAGACAGGGGTTGCTCGGAAACACCATATATTTT	CASSYRQGLLGNTIYF
once	TRBJ1-5	.	TRBV2	TGTGCCAGCAGTGTGGTTTCGGGGGGATATCAGCCCCAGCATTTT	CASSVVSGGYQPQHF
.	TRBJ2-7	TRBD1	TRBV4-3	TGCGCCAGCAGCCAAGAGGGGACAGGGTTAGCAGAGCAGTACTTC	CASSQEGTGLAEQYF
.	TRBJ2-3	TRBD1	TRBV5-1	TGCGCCAGCAGCTTGGCCATGTGGACAGGACTTCGACTTAGCACAGATACGCAGTATTTT	CASSLAMWTGLRLSTDTQYF
.	TRBJ1-2	.	TRBV20-1	TGCAGTGCTATTGAGCAGGTCGATGGCTACACCTTC	CSAIEQVDGYTF
.	TRBJ1-2	TRBD1	TRBV30	TGTGCCTGGAGCGACCGGACAGGGGGCTATGGCTACACCTTC	CAWSDRTGGYGYTF
.	TRBJ1-1	.	TRBV15	TGTGCCACCAGCAGAGATCTTTTGAACACTGAAGCTTTCTTT	CATSRDLLNTEAFF
.	TRBJ1-2	.	TRBV6-1	TGTGCCAGCAGTGAAGGGGCGGGGGGCTATGGCTACACCTTC	CASSEGAGGYGYTF
.	TRBJ2-7	.	TRBV7-7	TGTGCCAGCAGCTTTAAGGGTGGGAGCGAGCAGTACTTC	CASSFKGGSEQYF
.	TRBJ1-2	.	TRBV24-1	TGTGCCACCAGTGATCCAGACAGTTATGGCTACACCTTC	CATSDPDSYGYTF
.	TRBJ1-4	TRBD1	TRBV14	TGTGCCAGCAGCCGGGACAGGGAGGTACCTAATGAAAAACTGTTTTTT	CASSRDREVPNEKLFF
.	TRBJ2-7	TRBD1	TRBV4-3	TGCGCCAGCAGCCAAGTCGGGGGACAGGGGATCTACGAGCAGTACTTC	CASSQVGGQGIYEQYF
.	TRBJ1-5	TRBD1	TRBV19	TGTGCCAGTAGTCTCCGGACAGGTTTCGACAATCAGCCCCAGCATTTT	CASSLRTGFDNQPQHF
.	TRBJ2-1	.	TRBV6-2/TRBV6-3	TGTGCCAGCAGTGGCGACGGGGACAATGAGCAGTTCTTC	CASSGDGDNEQFF
.	TRBJ1-2	.	TRBV9	TGTGCCAGCAGCGTAGGTGGCAGGGCTGTGGGCTACACCTTC	CASSVGGRAVGYTF
.	TRBJ1-2	.	TRBV24-1	TGTGCCACCAGTGATAAAACCCAGGGCCATGGCTACACCTTC	CATSDKTQGHGYTF
.	TRBJ1-6	TRBD1	TRBV24-1	TGTGCCACTCAGGGGGAGGAGTATTCACCCCTCCACTTT	CATQGEEYSPLHF
once	TRBJ2-1	.	TRBV6-2/TRBV6-3	TGTGCCAGCAGTCTCAGCTACAATGAGCAGTTCTTC	CASSLSYNEQFF
.	TRBJ1-1	.	TRBV6-1	TGTGCCAGCAGTGAAGAAGGAGGGTTAAACACTGAAGCTTTCTTT	CASSEEGGLNTEAFF
.	TRBJ1-2	TRBD1	TRBV18	TGTGCCAGCTCACCGATCAAGGGGGCCTACACCTTC	CASSPIKGAYTF
.	TRBJ1-2	TRBD1	TRBV6-2/TRBV6-3	TGTGCCAGCAGTGGGGGACAGGTGGGAGGCTACACCTTC	CASSGGQVGGYTF
once	TRBJ2-1	TRBD1	TRBV29-1	TGCAGCGTTCCCCCGGACAGGGGGAGGTACAATGAGCAGTTCTTC	CSVPPDRGRYNEQFF
.	TRBJ2-2	.	TRBV5-1	TGCGCCAGCAGTGAAGGAGTTCCCACCGGGGAGCTGTTTTTT	CASSEGVPTGELFF
.	TRBJ2-5	.	TRBV9	TGTGCCAGCAGCGTCCGGGACATACAAGAGACCCAGTACTTC	CASSVRDIQETQYF
once	TRBJ1-1	.	TRBV6-1	TGTGCCAGCAGCCGTGTCAGGACTGAAGCTTTCTTT	CASSRVRTEAFF
.	TRBJ1-4	TRBD1	TRBV5-6	TGTGCCAGCAGCTCCTACGACAGGGGGCTGGCTGAAAAACTGTTTTTT	CASSSYDRGLAEKLFF
.	TRBJ1-4	TRBD1	TRBV18	TGTGCCAGCTCACCAGGGACAGATGAAAAACTGTTTTTT	CASSPGTDEKLFF
.	TRBJ1-4	TRBD1	TRBV5-1	TGCGCCAGCAGCTTGGGAGGGGGCACTAATGAAAAACTGTTTTTT	CASSLGGGTNEKLFF
once	TRBJ1-1	.	TRBV7-9	TGTGCCAGCAGCGTAGGAGACAGGATGAACACTGAAGCTTTCTTT	CASSVGDRMNTEAFF
.	TRBJ2-7	TRBD1	TRBV11-2	TGTGCCAGCAGCTCCCGGGACAGGGGATCCTACGAGCAGTACTTC	CASSSRDRGSYEQYF
once	TRBJ1-2	.	TRBV7-2	TGTGCCAGCAGTCCAAGGGGGATGGCGAGCGACCCAAACTATGGCTACACCTTC	CASSPRGMASDPNYGYTF
.	TRBJ1-4	TRBD1	TRBV7-8	TGTGCCAGCAGCCAGACAGGGGATCGAGAAAAACTGTTTTTT	CASSQTGDREKLFF
.	TRBJ1-2	.	TRBV6-6	TGTGCCAGCAGTTTAAGACGGGATGGCTACACCTTC	CASSLRRDGYTF
.	TRBJ2-7	.	TRBV18	TGTGCCAGCTCACCTGCGGGGCGCGGGTACGAGCAGTACTTC	CASSPAGRGYEQYF
.	TRBJ1-1	TRBD1	TRBV6-5	TGTGCCAGCAGTCGGGACAGGGGTTTGGCTTTCTTT	CASSRDRGLAFF
few	TRBJ2-7	TRBD2	TRBV7-9	TGTGCCAGCATCAATCTAGCGGGGGATCACGAGCAGTACTTC	CASINLAGDHEQYF
.	TRBJ2-7	.	TRBV4-1	TGCGCCAGCAGCCAAGGACAGGCCCGTAGGAACGAGCAGTACTTC	CASSQGQARRNEQYF
.	TRBJ2-5	.	TRBV5-4	TGTGCCAGCAGCTTGGAGGGGAACCGCCCAGAGACCCAGTACTTC	CASSLEGNRPETQYF
.	TRBJ2-5	.	TRBV24-1	TGTGCCACCAGTGAGGCGGTCGAAGAGACCCAGTACTTC	CATSEAVEETQYF
.	TRBJ2-7	TRBD1	TRBV19	TGTGCCAGTAGTATATCGGGACAGGGGTTCTACGAGCAGTACTTC	CASSISGQGFYEQYF
.	TRBJ1-1	.	TRBV19	TGTGCCAGTATCGGTCCCTCCATTTCCATGAACACTGAAGCTTTCTTT	CASIGPSISMNTEAFF
.	TRBJ2-1	TRBD2	TRBV4-2	TGTGCCAGCAGCCAAGGACGTAGCGGGGGCCAGGGAGAGCAGTTCTTC	CASSQGRSGGQGEQFF
few	TRBJ1-2	TRBD1	TRBV4-3	TGCGCCAGCAGCCAAGAGGGAGGACAGGAGATCTATGGCTACACCTTC	CASSQEGGQEIYGYTF
.	TRBJ1-2	.	TRBV5-6	TGTGCCAGCAGCTTGGAGTATGGCAGAGGGACTAACTATGGCTACACCTTC	CASSLEYGRGTNYGYTF
.	TRBJ1-2	.	TRBV5-1	TGCGCCAGCAGCTTGGTGGCAGGAAAAGGGGGCTATGGCTACACCTTC	CASSLVAGKGGYGYTF
.	TRBJ2-3	.	TRBV6-2/TRBV6-3	TGTGCCAGCAGTCGCGACAGGATTGGGGCAGATACGCAGTATTTT	CASSRDRIGADTQYF
.	TRBJ1-5	.	TRBV6-5	TGTGCCAGCTCCAACCGGGACACATATCAGCCCCAGCATTTT	CASSNRDTYQPQHF
.	TRBJ1-3	.	TRBV29-1	TGCAGCGTTGACGGGGGAAACACCATATATTTT	CSVDGGNTIYF
.	TRBJ1-2	TRBD1	TRBV23-1	TGCGCCAGCGCGAAGGGGGCAGGCCCCTATGGCTACACCTTC	CASAKGAGPYGYTF
once	TRBJ1-1	TRBD1	TRBV3-1/TRBV3-2	TGTACCAGCGTCTCCGACAGGGGATACACTGAAGCTTTCTTT	CTSVSDRGYTEAFF
few	TRBJ1-4	.	TRBV19	TGTGCCAGTAGTATGGCACGGGCTGCGGGTGAAAAACTGTTTTTT	CASSMARAAGEKLFF
.	TRBJ2-1	.	TRBV28	TGTGCCAGCCGGGAAGGTGGGCAGGGGCCCTACAATGAGCAGTTCTTC	CASREGGQGPYNEQFF
.	TRBJ2-1	TRBD2	TRBV5-1	TGCGCCAGCAGCTTGGCGCCGGGGGGGCTGGATGAGCAGTTCTTC	CASSLAPGGLDEQFF
.	TRBJ2-3	.	TRBV3-1/TRBV3-2	TGTGCCAGCAGCCAATATCTCGGGGATACGCAGTATTTT	CASSQYLGDTQYF
.	TRBJ1-4	.	TRBV5-4	TGTGCCAGCAGCTTGGCTCCTCCTAATGAAAAACTGTTTTTT	CASSLAPPNEKLFF